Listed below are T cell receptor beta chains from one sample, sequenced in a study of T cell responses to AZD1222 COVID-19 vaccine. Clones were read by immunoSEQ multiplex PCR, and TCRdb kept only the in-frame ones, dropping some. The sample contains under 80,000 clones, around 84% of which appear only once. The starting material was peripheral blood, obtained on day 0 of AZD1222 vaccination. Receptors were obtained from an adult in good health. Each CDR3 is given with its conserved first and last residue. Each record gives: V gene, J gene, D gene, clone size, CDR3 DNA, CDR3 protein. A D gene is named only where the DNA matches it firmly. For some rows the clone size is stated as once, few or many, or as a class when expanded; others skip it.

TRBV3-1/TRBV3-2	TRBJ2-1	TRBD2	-	TGTGCCAGCAGCCAAGCGGGGCCAGCGGGGGGCTCCTACAATGAGCAGTTCTTC	CASSQAGPAGGSYNEQFF
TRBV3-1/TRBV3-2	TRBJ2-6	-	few	TGTGCCAGCACCTCAACCAACTCTGGGGCCAACGTCCTGACTTTC	CASTSTNSGANVLTF
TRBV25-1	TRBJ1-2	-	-	TGTGCCAGCAGTGATCTCGGTACAGGACCTAACTATGGCTACACCTTC	CASSDLGTGPNYGYTF
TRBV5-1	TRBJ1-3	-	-	TGCGCCAGCAGCCGACAGGCCTCTGGAAACACCATATATTTT	CASSRQASGNTIYF
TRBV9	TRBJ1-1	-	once	TGTGCCAGCAGCCCAAGCATACGAGAAGCAGCTTTCTTT	CASSPSIREAAFF
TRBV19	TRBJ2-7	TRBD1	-	TGTGCCAGTAGTGCCAGACAGGGTGGCGAGCAGTACTTC	CASSARQGGEQYF
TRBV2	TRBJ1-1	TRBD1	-	TGTGCCAGCAGACCCGGGACAGGGGAGAGGAACACTGAAGCTTTCTTT	CASRPGTGERNTEAFF
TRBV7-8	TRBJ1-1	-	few	TGTGCCAGCAGCTTAAATACAGAAAGGATGAACACTGAAGCTTTCTTT	CASSLNTERMNTEAFF
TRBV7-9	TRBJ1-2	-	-	TGTGCCAGCAGCTTAGTTCGGGCTAACTATGGCTACACCTTC	CASSLVRANYGYTF
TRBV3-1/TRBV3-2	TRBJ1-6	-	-	TGTGCCAGCCGGCCCCGTGGGGGGCGAAATTCACCCCTCCACTTT	CASRPRGGRNSPLHF
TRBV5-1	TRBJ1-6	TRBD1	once	TGCGCCAGCAGCTATGACAGGGCTAATAATTCACCCCTCCACTTT	CASSYDRANNSPLHF
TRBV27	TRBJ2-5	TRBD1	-	TGTGCCAGCAGTCCCGGGACAGGGAGGGCCCAGTACTTC	CASSPGTGRAQYF
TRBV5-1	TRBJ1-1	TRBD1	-	TGCGCCAGCAGCTTGGTCGCGGCAGGGGGTATAACTGAAGCTTTCTTT	CASSLVAAGGITEAFF
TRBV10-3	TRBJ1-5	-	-	TGTGCCATCAGTGACGAGTTACAGCCCCAGCATTTT	CAISDELQPQHF
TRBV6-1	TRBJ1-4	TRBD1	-	TGTGCCAGCAGTGATCAAACCGGGACAGGGAAGGAAAAACTGTTTTTT	CASSDQTGTGKEKLFF
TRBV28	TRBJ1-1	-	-	TGTGCCAGCAGGGGGGGGGTCTACACTGAAGCTTTCTTT	CASRGGVYTEAFF
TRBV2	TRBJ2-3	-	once	TGTGCCAGACATCTACCCCTTAGCCCCCTCGGCACAGATACGCAGTATTTT	CARHLPLSPLGTDTQYF
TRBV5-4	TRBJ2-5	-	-	TGTGCCAGCAGCTTGGAGGGGACAAGGAAGACCCAGTACTTC	CASSLEGTRKTQYF
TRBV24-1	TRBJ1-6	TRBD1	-	TGTGCCACCAGTGATTCCGGACAGGGGAATTCACCCCTCCACTTT	CATSDSGQGNSPLHF
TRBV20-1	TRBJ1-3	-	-	TGCAGTGCCAGTGGTGACATGAGCTCTGGAAACACCATATATTTT	CSASGDMSSGNTIYF
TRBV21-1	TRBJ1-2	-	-	TGTGCCAGGTCTCTTTACCCTAACTATGGCTACACCTTC	CARSLYPNYGYTF
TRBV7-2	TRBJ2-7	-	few	TGTGCCAGCAGCTTAATCACAGTCTACGAGCAGTACTTC	CASSLITVYEQYF
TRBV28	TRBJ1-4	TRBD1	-	TGTGCCAGCAGCAGAGGACAGGGCCGAGAAAAACTGTTTTTT	CASSRGQGREKLFF